The clone carrying this T cell receptor beta chain occurred many times. The CDR3 is 14 residues long. The germline V and J ends were trimmed by 4 bases and 1 base, with 10 bases remaining between them. The germline gives CDR1 LGHNA, CDR2 YSLEER. TCRdb reprocessed the 5' RACE reads with MiXCR, giving one entry per CDR3 protein. The sample holds some 78,000 distinct CDR3 sequences; roughly 8% are singletons and the top ten take about 6.8%. As for time point: sample taken at primary tumor resection. Tumor, nontumor lung or frozen PBMC supplied whole RNA that was sequenced unsorted. This entry belongs to a study of spatial heterogeneity in lung cancer.

This chain joins TRBV4-3 and TRBJ1-2; maybe TRBD1 (6 bases). The sequencing used PBMCs, collected at surgery. This TCR came from a male donor with early-stage non-small cell lung cancer. CDR3 nucleotide sequence: TGCGCCAGCAGCCGTGGACAGCTTAACTATGGCTACACCTTC. Protein product: CASSRGQLNYGYTF.